The text below deals with one T cell receptor (beta chain). This specimen comes from a study of blood T cell repertoires in COVID-19. Study overall: PBMCs, B-cell-depleted T cells, or T cells were the source of the cDNA or gDNA that made up the material.

In the authors' workflow: For nucleated cells, counts were estimated from reference gene primer amplification. The method was immunoSEQ multiplex PCR; TCRdb's version includes in-frame clones alone and lacks a portion of them. The V and J calls and clone size were taken over from that table, and D and trimming were inferred from the DNA. The repertoire has 250,000 to 300,000 clones, 81% of them found once; the top ten carry 2.5% to 3.5%. CDR3 length equals 19 residues. Germline CDR1 reads SGHVS; CDR2 reads FNYEAQ. V lost 1 base and J lost 1, with 20 bases in between. V is TRBV7-6 and J is TRBJ1-3, with D perhaps TRBD1 (6 bases). The source material was peripheral blood. The receptor was isolated from a woman aged 60-75 years with active or convalescent COVID-19. The CDR3 DNA follows: TGTGCCAGCAGCTTAGGGATACGGGGGGCGATCGGGTCTGGAAACACCATATATTTT. Amino acid sequence: CASSLGIRGAIGSGNTIYF.